This T cell receptor beta chain was identified during a study of T cell responses to AZD1222 COVID-19 vaccine. The junction had 8 bases not matched to a gene; V was cut back by 7 bases and J by 3 bases. In germline, CDR1 is MNHEY, CDR2 SVGAGI. The CDR3 is made up of 14 amino acids. Notes on this clone: Other DNA sequences in this sample translate to the same CDR3.

Method: immunoSEQ multiplex PCR; TCRdb's copy keeps in-frame clones and lacks some. The repertoire includes approximately 170,000 clones, 90% to 95% of them detected once, and about 4.2% sits in the top ten. The material was peripheral blood, obtained on day 0 of AZD1222 vaccination. The chain couples TRBV6-5 to TRBJ1-2, with 7 bases fitting TRBD1. This sequence was found in an adult in good health. This CDR3 reads CASKTRQGDYGYTF. CDR3 in DNA: TGTGCCAGCAAAACAAGGCAGGGGGACTATGGCTACACCTTC.